This T cell receptor beta chain comes out of a study of cytomegalovirus exposure and HLA in healthy donors. The donors, nominally healthy at sampling, likely had unrecorded immune exposures. Study findings and constraints: A later analysis by the authors found several of the most significant clusters apparently linked to common viral pathogens.

Details on this clone: Antigen: not known.

This CDR3 contains 13 residues. The V gene's germline CDR1 is SGHRS and CDR2 YFSETQ. The PCR contained 60 Vbeta and 13 Jbeta primers. The assay was immunoSEQ multiplex PCR, and TCRdb's table has in-frame clones only and misses some. The table records 150,000 or so clones, roughly 70% of them present only once. This clonotype originated in a man in his forties in good health and CMV-seropositive. The V and J genes are TRBV5-1 and TRBJ2-5; possible D gene TRBD2, 6 bases. The end of the DNA aligns better with TRBJ2-7, so the J call may be wrong. Sequenced material: PBMCs. The CDR3 DNA sequence: TGCGCCAGCAGCTTGGGTGGGGGGTACGAGCAGTACTTC. It encodes CASSLGGGYEQYF.